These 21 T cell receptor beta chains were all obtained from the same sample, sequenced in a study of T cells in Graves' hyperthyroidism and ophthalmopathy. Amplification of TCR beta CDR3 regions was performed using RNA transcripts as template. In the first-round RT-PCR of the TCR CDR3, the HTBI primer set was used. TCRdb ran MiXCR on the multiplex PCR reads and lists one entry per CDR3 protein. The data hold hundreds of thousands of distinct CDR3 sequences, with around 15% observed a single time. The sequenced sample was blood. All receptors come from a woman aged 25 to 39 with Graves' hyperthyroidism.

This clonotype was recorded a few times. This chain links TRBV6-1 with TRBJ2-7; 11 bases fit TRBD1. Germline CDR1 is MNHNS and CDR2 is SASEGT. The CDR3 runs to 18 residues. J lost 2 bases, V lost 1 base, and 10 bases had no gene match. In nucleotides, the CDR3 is TGTGCCAGCAGTGAAGGGACAGGGGGCGCGATGGCTACCTACGAGCAGTACTTC. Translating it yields CASSEGTGGAMATYEQYF.

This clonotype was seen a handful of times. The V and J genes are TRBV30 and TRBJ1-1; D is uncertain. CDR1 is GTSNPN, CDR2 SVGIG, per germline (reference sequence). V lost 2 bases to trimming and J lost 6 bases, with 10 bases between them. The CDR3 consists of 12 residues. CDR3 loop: CAWSRAVAEAFF. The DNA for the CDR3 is TGTGCCTGGAGTCGGGCCGTGGCTGAAGCTTTCTTT.

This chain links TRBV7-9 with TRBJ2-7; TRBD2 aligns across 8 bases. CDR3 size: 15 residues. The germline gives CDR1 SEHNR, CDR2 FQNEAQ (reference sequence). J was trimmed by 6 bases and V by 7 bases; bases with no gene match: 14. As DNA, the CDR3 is TGTGCCAGCAACCGACCGGGACTAGGGATACGCGAGCAGTACTTC. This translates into CASNRPGLGIREQYF.

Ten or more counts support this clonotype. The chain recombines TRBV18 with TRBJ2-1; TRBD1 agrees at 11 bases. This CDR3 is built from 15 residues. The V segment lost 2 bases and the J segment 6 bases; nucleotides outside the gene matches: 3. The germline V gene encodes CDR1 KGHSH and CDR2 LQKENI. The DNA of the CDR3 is TGTGCCAGCTCACCAGGGACAGGGGGATTCAATGAGCAGTTCTTC. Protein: CASSPGTGGFNEQFF.

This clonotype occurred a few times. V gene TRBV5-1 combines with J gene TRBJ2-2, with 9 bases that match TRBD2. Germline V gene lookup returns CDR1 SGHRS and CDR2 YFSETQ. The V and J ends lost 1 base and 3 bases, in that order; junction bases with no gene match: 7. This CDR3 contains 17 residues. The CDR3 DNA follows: TGCGCCAGCAGCTTGACAGCGGGAGGATCCTACACCGGGGAGCTGTTTTTT. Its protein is CASSLTAGGSYTGELFF.

CDR3 bases: TGTGCCAGCAGTTTAGGACAGACACAGCAAGAGACCCAGTACTTC. Residues: CASSLGQTQQETQYF. The chain recombines TRBV28 with TRBJ2-5, with D perhaps TRBD1 (6 bases). CDR3 size: 15 residues. With 2 bases removed from V and 2 bases from J, the gap between germline ends came to 12 bases. Germline V lookup: CDR1 MDHEN, CDR2 SYDVKM.

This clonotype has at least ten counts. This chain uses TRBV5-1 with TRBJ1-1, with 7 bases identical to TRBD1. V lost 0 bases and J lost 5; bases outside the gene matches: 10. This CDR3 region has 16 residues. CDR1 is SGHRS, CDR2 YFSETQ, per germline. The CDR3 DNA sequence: TGCGCCAGCAGCTTGGCCGGATCATCAGGGGGAACTGAAGCTTTCTTT. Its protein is CASSLAGSSGGTEAFF.

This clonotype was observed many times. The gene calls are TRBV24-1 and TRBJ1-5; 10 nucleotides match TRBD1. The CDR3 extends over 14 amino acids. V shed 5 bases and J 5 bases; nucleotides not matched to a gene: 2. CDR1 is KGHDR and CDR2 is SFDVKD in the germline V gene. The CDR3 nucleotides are TGTGCCACCAGTGGTGGGACAGGGGATCAGCCCCAGCATTTT. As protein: CATSGGTGDQPQHF.

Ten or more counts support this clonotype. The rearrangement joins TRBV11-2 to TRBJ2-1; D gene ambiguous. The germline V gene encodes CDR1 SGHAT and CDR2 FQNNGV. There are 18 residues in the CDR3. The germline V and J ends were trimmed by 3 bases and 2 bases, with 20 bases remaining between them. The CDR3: CASSFHPRLGWPYNEQFF. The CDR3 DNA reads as TGTGCCAGCAGCTTCCACCCTCGACTTGGCTGGCCCTACAATGAGCAGTTCTTC. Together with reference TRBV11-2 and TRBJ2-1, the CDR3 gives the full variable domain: EAGVAQSPRYKIIEKRQSVAFWCNPISGHATLYWYQQILGQGPKLLIQFQNNGVVDDSQLPKDRFSAERLKGVDSTLKIQPAKLEDSAVYLCASSFHPRLGWPYNEQFFGPGTRLTVL.

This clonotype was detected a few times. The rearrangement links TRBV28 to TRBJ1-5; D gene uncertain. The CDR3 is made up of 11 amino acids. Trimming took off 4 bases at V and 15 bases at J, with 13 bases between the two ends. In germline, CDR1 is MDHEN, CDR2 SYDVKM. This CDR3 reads CASSSSIGWHF. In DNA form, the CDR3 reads TGTGCCAGCAGTTCGTCGATCGGTTGGCATTTT.

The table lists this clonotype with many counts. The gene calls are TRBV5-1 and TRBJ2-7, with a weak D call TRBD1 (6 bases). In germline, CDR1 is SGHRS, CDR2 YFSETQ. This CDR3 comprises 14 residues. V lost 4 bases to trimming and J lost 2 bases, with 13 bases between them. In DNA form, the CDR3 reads TGCGCCAGCAGCCCAGGGGCAGTAACCTACGAGCAGTACTTC. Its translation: CASSPGAVTYEQYF.

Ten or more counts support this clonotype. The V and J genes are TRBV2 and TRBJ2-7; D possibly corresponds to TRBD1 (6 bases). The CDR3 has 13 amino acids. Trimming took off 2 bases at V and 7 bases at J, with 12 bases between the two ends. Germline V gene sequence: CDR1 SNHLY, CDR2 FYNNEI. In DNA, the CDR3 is TGTGCCAGCAGTGAACCTGAGGGGACAGAGCAGTACTTC. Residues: CASSEPEGTEQYF. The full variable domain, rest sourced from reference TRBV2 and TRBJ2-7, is EPEVTQTPSHQVTQMGQEVILRCVPISNHLYFYWYRQILGQKVEFLVSFYNNEISEKSEIFDDQFSVERPDGSNFTLKIRSTKLEDSAMYFCASSEPEGTEQYFGPGTRLTVT.

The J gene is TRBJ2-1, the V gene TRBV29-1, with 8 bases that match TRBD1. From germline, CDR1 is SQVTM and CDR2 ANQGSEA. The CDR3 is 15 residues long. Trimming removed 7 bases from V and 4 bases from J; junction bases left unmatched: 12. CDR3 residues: CSGDDRGMGYNEQFF. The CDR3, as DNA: TGCAGCGGAGACGACAGGGGAATGGGGTACAATGAGCAGTTCTTC.

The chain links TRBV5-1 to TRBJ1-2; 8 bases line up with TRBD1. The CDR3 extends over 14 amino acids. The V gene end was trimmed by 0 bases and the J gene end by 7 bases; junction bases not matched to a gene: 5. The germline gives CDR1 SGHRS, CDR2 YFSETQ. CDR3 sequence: CASSLVGRGPGYTF. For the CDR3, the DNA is TGCGCCAGCAGCTTGGTCGGCAGGGGGCCTGGCTACACCTTC.

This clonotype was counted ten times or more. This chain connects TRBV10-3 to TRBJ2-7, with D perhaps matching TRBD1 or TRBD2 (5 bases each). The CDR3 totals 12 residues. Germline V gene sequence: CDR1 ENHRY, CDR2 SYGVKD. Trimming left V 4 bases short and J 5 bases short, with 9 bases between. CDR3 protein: CAISGRDHEQYF. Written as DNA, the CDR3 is TGTGCCATCAGTGGTAGGGACCACGAGCAGTACTTC.

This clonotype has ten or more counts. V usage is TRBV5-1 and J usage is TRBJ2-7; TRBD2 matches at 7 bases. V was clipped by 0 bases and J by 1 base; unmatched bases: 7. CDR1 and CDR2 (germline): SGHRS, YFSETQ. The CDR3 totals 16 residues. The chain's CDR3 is CASSLGLGLSSYEQYF. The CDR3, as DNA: TGCGCCAGCAGCTTGGGATTGGGACTATCATCCTACGAGCAGTACTTC.

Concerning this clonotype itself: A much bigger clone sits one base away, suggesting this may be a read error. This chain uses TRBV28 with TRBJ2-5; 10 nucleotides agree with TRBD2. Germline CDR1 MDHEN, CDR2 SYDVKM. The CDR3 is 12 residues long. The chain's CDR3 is CASSPSLAGTDF. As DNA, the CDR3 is TGTGCCAGCAGTCCTTCACTAGCGGGAACCGACTTC. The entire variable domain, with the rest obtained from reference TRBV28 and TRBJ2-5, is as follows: DVKVTQSSRYLVKRTGEKVFLECVQDMDHENMFWYRQDPGLGLRLIYFSYDVKMKEKGDIPEGYSVSREKKERFSLILESASTNQTSMYLCASSPSLAGTDFGPGTRLLVL.

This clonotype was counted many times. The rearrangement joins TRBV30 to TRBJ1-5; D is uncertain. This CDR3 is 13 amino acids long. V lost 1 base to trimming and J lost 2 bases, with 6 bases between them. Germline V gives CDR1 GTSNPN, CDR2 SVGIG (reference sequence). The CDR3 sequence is CAWSDNGNQPQHF. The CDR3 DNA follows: TGTGCCTGGAGTGACAACGGCAATCAGCCCCAGCATTTT.

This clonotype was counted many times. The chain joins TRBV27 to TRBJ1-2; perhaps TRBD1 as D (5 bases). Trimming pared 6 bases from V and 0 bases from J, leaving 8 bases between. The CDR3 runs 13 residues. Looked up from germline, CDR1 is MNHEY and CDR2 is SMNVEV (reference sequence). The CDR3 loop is CASRPTANYGYTF. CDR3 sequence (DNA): TGTGCCAGCAGACCGACAGCTAACTATGGCTACACCTTC.

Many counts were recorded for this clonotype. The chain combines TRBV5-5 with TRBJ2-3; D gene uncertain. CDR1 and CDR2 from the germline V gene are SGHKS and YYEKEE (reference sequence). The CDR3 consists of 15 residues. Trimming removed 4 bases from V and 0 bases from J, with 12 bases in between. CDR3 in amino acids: CASSPRSLSTDTQYF. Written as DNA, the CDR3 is TGTGCCAGCAGCCCGAGGAGCCTAAGCACAGATACGCAGTATTTT.

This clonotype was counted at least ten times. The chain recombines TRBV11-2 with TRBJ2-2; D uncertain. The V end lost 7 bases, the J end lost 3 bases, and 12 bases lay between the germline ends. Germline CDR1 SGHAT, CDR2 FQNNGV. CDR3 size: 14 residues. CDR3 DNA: TGTGCCAGCATCCGAGGACCGTACACCGGGGAGCTGTTTTTT. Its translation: CASIRGPYTGELFF.